These T cell receptor beta chains were read from a single sample in a study of neurological immune-mediated disorders. TCRdb called the 5' RACE reads again in MiXCR, with one record for every CDR3 protein. This sample has about 60,000 distinct CDR3 sequences, with roughly 10% found just once. The specimen sequenced was PBMCs. The receptors derive from a male donor with HTLV-1-associated myelopathy (HAM/TSP). CDR3s include the opening cysteine and the closing phenylalanine or tryptophan. Fields, in order: J gene, V gene, D gene, clone size, CDR3 protein, CDR3 DNA. A D gene is named only where the DNA matches it firmly. Clone size is stated in some rows and not others, as once, few, many or a class when expanded.

J gene: TRBJ2-1
V gene: TRBV7-9
D gene: -
clone size: many
CDR3 protein: CASITFQGGGYHNEQFF
CDR3 DNA: TGTGCCAGCATCACTTTTCAGGGAGGGGGCTATCACAATGAGCAGTTCTTC

J gene: TRBJ2-7
V gene: TRBV6-2/TRBV6-3
D gene: -
clone size: many
CDR3 protein: CASSFSEYAYEQYF
CDR3 DNA: TGTGCCAGCAGTTTTTCAGAATATGCCTACGAGCAGTACTTC

J gene: TRBJ2-3
V gene: TRBV5-1
D gene: -
clone size: many
CDR3 protein: CASSLGDFTDTQYF
CDR3 DNA: TGCGCCAGCAGCTTGGGGGACTTCACAGATACGCAGTATTTT

J gene: TRBJ2-1
V gene: TRBV5-1
D gene: -
clone size: many
CDR3 protein: CASSSQAVMTNEQFF
CDR3 DNA: TGCGCCAGCAGCTCACAGGCGGTGATGACCAATGAGCAGTTCTTC

J gene: TRBJ2-5
V gene: TRBV11-3
D gene: -
clone size: many
CDR3 protein: CASSPPPAQETQYF
CDR3 DNA: TGTGCCAGCAGTCCACCCCCCGCCCAAGAGACCCAGTACTTC

J gene: TRBJ1-1
V gene: TRBV5-1
D gene: -
clone size: many
CDR3 protein: CASSPGQNTEAFF
CDR3 DNA: TGCGCCAGCAGCCCGGGCCAGAACACTGAAGCTTTCTTT

J gene: TRBJ1-1
V gene: TRBV5-1
D gene: TRBD1
clone size: many
CDR3 protein: CASSSQGASTEAFF
CDR3 DNA: TGCGCCAGCAGTTCTCAGGGGGCGAGCACTGAAGCTTTCTTT

J gene: TRBJ1-4
V gene: TRBV20-1
D gene: -
clone size: many
CDR3 protein: CSARNVNEKLFF
CDR3 DNA: TGCAGTGCCAGAAATGTTAATGAAAAACTGTTTTTT

J gene: TRBJ2-1
V gene: TRBV24-1
D gene: TRBD2
clone size: many
CDR3 protein: CATSDRGGAGSSYNEQFF
CDR3 DNA: TGTGCCACCAGTGACCGGGGAGGGGCGGGAAGCTCCTACAATGAGCAGTTCTTC

J gene: TRBJ2-7
V gene: TRBV7-2
D gene: -
clone size: few
CDR3 protein: CASSLDFYEQYF
CDR3 DNA: TGTGCCAGCAGCTTGGACTTCTACGAGCAGTACTTC

J gene: TRBJ2-1
V gene: TRBV7-2
D gene: TRBD2
clone size: many
CDR3 protein: CASSSPAGNNEQFF
CDR3 DNA: TGTGCCAGCAGCTCCCCAGCGGGGAACAATGAGCAGTTCTTC

J gene: TRBJ1-2
V gene: TRBV20-1
D gene: TRBD1
clone size: many
CDR3 protein: CSAQGAGYGYTF
CDR3 DNA: TGCAGTGCGCAGGGGGCTGGGTATGGCTACACCTTC

J gene: TRBJ2-7
V gene: TRBV10-3
D gene: TRBD1
clone size: many
CDR3 protein: CAISPWTGMGSYEQYF
CDR3 DNA: TGTGCCATCAGTCCCTGGACAGGGATGGGCTCCTACGAGCAGTACTTC

J gene: TRBJ1-4
V gene: TRBV6-5
D gene: -
clone size: many
CDR3 protein: CASSVGPGPEKLFF
CDR3 DNA: TGTGCCAGCAGTGTGGGACCCGGCCCTGAAAAACTGTTTTTT

J gene: TRBJ1-2
V gene: TRBV29-1
D gene: TRBD1
clone size: many
CDR3 protein: CSVYGQGGDYTF
CDR3 DNA: TGCAGCGTCTACGGACAGGGGGGCGACTACACCTTC

J gene: TRBJ1-4
V gene: TRBV5-1
D gene: -
clone size: many
CDR3 protein: CASSLPFDRDDEKLFF
CDR3 DNA: TGCGCCAGCAGCTTACCTTTTGACAGAGACGATGAAAAACTGTTTTTT

J gene: TRBJ1-2
V gene: TRBV20-1
D gene: -
clone size: many
CDR3 protein: CSARDSWGNYGYTF
CDR3 DNA: TGCAGTGCTAGAGATTCTTGGGGGAACTATGGCTACACCTTC

J gene: TRBJ2-5
V gene: TRBV5-1
D gene: -
clone size: many
CDR3 protein: CASSGGVQETQYF
CDR3 DNA: TGCGCCAGCAGCGGAGGGGTACAAGAGACCCAGTACTTC

J gene: TRBJ2-7
V gene: TRBV7-9
D gene: -
clone size: -
CDR3 protein: CASSSPLQSYEQYF
CDR3 DNA: TGTGCCAGCAGTTCGCCGTTACAGTCCTACGAGCAGTACTTC

J gene: TRBJ2-3
V gene: TRBV7-9
D gene: -
clone size: many
CDR3 protein: CASSPFPGGLIDTDTQYF
CDR3 DNA: TGTGCCAGCAGCCCATTCCCAGGGGGACTGATCGACACAGATACGCAGTATTTT

J gene: TRBJ2-4
V gene: TRBV19
D gene: TRBD2
clone size: many
CDR3 protein: CASSSSGGASNIQYF
CDR3 DNA: TGTGCCAGTAGTAGTAGCGGGGGGGCCAGCAACATTCAGTACTTC

J gene: TRBJ2-1
V gene: TRBV7-2
D gene: -
clone size: few
CDR3 protein: CASSISLDNEQFF
CDR3 DNA: TGTGCCAGCAGCATTTCATTAGATAATGAGCAGTTCTTC

J gene: TRBJ1-2
V gene: TRBV6-1
D gene: -
clone size: many
CDR3 protein: CASRLQGSYTF
CDR3 DNA: TGTGCCAGCCGACTCCAGGGGAGCTACACCTTC

J gene: TRBJ1-5
V gene: TRBV20-1
D gene: -
clone size: many
CDR3 protein: CAGGYSNQPQHF
CDR3 DNA: TGCGCCGGGGGATATAGCAATCAGCCCCAGCATTTT

J gene: TRBJ1-1
V gene: TRBV14
D gene: -
clone size: many
CDR3 protein: CASSQSVTGTEAFF
CDR3 DNA: TGTGCCAGCAGCCAATCCGTGACAGGCACTGAAGCTTTCTTT

J gene: TRBJ1-1
V gene: TRBV7-9
D gene: -
clone size: many
CDR3 protein: CASSSQHGNTEAFF
CDR3 DNA: TGTGCCAGCAGCTCCCAACATGGTAACACTGAAGCTTTCTTT